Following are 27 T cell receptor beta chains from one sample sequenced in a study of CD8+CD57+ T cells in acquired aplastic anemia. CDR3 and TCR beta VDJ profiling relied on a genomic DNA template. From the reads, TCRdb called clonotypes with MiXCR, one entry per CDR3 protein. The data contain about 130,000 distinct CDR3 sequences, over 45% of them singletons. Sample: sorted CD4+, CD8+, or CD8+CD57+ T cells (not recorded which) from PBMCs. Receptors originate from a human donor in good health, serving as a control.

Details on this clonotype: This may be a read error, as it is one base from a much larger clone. CDR3 nucleotide sequence: TGTGCCAGCAGCGCCGCGGCAGGGGTTGACTATGGCCACGCCTTC. Its translation is CASSAAAGVDYGHAF. This chain joins TRBV7-2 and TRBJ1-2; a possible D gene is TRBD1 (6 bases). Germline CDR1 reads SGHTA; CDR2 reads FQGNSA. The CDR3 totals 15 residues.

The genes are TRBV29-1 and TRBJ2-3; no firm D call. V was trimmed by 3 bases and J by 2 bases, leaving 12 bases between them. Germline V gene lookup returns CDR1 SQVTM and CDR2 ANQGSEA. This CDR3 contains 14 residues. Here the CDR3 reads CSVDQVSPTDTQYF. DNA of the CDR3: TGCAGCGTTGACCAAGTGTCGCCCACAGATACGCAGTATTTT.

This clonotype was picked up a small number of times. The CDR3 spells CASSERVGGVTEAFF. The CDR3 nucleotides are TGTGCCAGCAGTGAACGTGTAGGGGGCGTCACTGAAGCTTTCTTT. This sequence joins TRBV25-1 and TRBJ1-1; 7 nucleotides match TRBD1. The CDR3 contains 15 residues. J lost 4 bases, V lost 2 bases, and 7 bases had no gene match. CDR1 MGHDK and CDR2 SYGVNS come from the germline V gene.

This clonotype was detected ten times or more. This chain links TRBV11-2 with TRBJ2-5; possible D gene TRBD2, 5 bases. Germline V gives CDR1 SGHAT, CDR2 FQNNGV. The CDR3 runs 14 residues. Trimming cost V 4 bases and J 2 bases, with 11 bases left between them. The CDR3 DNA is TGTGCCAGCAGCTCGGACTTGTTTCAAGAGACCCAGTACTTC. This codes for CASSSDLFQETQYF.

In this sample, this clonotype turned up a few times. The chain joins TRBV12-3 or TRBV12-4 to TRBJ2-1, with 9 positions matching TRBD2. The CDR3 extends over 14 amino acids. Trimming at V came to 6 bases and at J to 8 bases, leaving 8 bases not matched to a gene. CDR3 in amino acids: CASSRSGGRDEQFF. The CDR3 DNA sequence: TGTGCCAGCAGCCGCAGCGGGGGGAGGGATGAGCAGTTCTTC.

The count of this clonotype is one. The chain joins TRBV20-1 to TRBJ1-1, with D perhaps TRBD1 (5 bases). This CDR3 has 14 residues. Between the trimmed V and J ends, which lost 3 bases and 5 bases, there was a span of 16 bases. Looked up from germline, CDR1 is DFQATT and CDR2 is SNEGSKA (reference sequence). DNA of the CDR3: TGCAGTGCTAGCGATCCAGCCAGGGAGACTGAAGCTTTCTTT. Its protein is CSASDPARETEAFF.

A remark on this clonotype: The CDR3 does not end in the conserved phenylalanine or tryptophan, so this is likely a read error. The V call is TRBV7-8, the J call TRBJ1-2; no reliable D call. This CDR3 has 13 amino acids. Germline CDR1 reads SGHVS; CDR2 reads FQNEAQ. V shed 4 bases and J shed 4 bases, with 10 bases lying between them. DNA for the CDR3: TGTGCCAGCAGCTCGGAGAGCTTCTATGGCTACACCCTC. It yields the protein CASSSESFYGYTL.

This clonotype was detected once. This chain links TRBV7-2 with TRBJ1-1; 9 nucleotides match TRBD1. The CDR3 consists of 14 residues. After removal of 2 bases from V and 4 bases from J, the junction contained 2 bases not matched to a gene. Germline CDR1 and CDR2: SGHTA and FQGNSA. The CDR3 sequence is CASSLNRGPTEAFF. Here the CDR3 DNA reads TGTGCCAGCAGCTTAAACAGGGGGCCCACTGAAGCTTTCTTT.

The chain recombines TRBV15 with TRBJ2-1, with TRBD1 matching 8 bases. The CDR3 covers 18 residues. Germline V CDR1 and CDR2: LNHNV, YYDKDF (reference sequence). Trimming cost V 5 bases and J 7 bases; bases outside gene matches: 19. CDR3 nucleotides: TGTGCCACCAGCTATGTCAGGGGGCGGAGGTTGCGAGGTAATGAGCAGTTCTTC. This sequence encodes CATSYVRGRRLRGNEQFF.

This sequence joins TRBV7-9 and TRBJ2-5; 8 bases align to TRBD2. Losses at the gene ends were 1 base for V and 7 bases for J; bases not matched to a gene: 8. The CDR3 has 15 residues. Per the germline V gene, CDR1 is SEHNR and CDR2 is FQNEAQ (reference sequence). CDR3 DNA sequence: TGTGCCAGCAGCTTAGGGTCAGCGGGGGAATCGACCCAGTACTTC. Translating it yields CASSLGSAGESTQYF.

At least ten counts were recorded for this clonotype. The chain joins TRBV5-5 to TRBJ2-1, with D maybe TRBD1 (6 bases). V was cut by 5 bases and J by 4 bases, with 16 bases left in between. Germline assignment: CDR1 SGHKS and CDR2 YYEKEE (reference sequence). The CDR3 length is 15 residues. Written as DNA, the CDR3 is TGTGCCAGCAGTATAGAAGACAGGCAGTACAATGAGCAGTTCTTC. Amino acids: CASSIEDRQYNEQFF.

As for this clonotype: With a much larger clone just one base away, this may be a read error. Here the CDR3 DNA reads TGTGCCAGCAGGGGGACCCAAGCTTATGGCTACACCTTC. This codes for CASRGTQAYGYTF. This rearrangement joins TRBV2 to TRBJ1-2; weak D call: TRBD1 (5 bases). Germline-derived CDR1 and CDR2 are SNHLY and FYNNEI. CDR3 length equals 13 residues. Trimming took 6 bases from V and 5 from J, leaving 13 bases between them. The entire variable domain, with the rest obtained from reference TRBV2 and TRBJ1-2, is as follows: EPEVTQTPSHQVTQMGQEVILRCVPISNHLYFYWYRQILGQKVEFLVSFYNNEISEKSEIFDDQFSVERPDGSNFTLKIRSTKLEDSAMYFCASRGTQAYGYTFGSGTRLTVV.

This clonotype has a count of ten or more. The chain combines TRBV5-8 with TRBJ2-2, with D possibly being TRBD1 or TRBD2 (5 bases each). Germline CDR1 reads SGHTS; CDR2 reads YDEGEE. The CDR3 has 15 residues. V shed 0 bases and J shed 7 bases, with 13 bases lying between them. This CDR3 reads CASSLGAGTVGELFF. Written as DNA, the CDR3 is TGTGCCAGCAGCTTGGGGGCAGGGACGGTCGGGGAGCTGTTTTTT.

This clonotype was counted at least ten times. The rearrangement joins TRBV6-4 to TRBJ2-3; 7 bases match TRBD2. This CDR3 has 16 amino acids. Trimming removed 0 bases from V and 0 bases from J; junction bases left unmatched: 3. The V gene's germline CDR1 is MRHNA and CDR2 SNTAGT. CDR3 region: CASSDSRGTSTDTQYF. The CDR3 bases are TGTGCCAGCAGTGACTCGCGGGGGACTAGCACAGATACGCAGTATTTT.

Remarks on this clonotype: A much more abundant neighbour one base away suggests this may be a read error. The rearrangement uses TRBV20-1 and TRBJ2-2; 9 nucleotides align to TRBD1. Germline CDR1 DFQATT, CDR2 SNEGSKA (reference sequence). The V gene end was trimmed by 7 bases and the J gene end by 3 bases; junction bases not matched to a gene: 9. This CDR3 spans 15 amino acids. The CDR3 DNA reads TGCAGTGACACTACCGGACAGGGGTACACCGGGGAGCTGTTTTTT. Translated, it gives CSDTTGQGYTGELFF.

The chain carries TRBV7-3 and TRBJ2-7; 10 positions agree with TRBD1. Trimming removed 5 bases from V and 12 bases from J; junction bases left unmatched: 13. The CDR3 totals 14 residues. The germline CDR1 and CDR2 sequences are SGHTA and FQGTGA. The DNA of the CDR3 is TGTGCCAGCAGCCCAGGGACAGGGGACGGGGTGCGGTACTTC. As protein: CASSPGTGDGVRYF.

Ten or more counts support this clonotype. For the CDR3, the DNA is TGTGCCAGCAGCTTCAAGTCGGCAGATACGCAGTATTTT. It specifies CASSFKSADTQYF. This chain links TRBV7-9 with TRBJ2-3; D not resolved. This CDR3 comprises 13 residues. Germline CDR1 reads SEHNR; CDR2 reads FQNEAQ (reference sequence). V was pared by 3 bases and J by 4 bases, with 8 bases between.

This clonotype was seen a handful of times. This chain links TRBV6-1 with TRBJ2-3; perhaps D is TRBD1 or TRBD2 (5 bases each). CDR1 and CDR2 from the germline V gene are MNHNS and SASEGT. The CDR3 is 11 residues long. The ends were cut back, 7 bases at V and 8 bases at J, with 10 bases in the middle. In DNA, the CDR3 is TGTGCCAGCAAAGAGGGGTTTACGCAGTATTTT. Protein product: CASKEGFTQYF.

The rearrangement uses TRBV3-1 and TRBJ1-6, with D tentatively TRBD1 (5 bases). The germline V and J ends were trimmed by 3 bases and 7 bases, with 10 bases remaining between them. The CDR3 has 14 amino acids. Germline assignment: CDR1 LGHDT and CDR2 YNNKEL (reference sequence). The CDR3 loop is CASSQVGENSPLHF. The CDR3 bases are TGTGCCAGCAGCCAGGTAGGGGAAAATTCACCCCTCCACTTT.

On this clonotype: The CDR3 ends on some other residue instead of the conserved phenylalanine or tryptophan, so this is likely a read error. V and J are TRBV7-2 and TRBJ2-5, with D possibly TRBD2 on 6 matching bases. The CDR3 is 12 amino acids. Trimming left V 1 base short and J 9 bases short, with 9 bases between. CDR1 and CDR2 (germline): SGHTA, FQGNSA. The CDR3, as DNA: TGTGCCAGCAGCTTAGAAAGGGAGGCCCAGTACCTC. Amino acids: CASSLEREAQYL.

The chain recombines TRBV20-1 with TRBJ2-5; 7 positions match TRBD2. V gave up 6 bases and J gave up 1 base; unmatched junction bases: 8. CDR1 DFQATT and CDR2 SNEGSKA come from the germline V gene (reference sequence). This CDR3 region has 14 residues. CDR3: CSAPARGTQETQYF. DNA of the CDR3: TGCAGTGCCCCTGCGCGGGGGACCCAAGAGACCCAGTACTTC.

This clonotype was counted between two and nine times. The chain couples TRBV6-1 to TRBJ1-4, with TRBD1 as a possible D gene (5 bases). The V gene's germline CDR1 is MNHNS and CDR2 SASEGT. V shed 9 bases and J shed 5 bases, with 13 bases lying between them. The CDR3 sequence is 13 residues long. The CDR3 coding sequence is TGTGCCAGTAACAGGTTCGAGAATGAAAAACTGTTTTTT. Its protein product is CASNRFENEKLFF.

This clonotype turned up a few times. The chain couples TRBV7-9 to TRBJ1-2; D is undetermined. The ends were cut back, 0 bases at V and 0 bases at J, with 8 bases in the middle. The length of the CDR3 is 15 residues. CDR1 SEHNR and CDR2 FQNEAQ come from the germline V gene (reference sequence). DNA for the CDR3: TGTGCCAGCAGCTTAGCGGTCGCTACTAACTATGGCTACACCTTC. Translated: CASSLAVATNYGYTF. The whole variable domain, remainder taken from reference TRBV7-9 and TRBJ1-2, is DTGVSQNPRHKITKRGQNVTFRCDPISEHNRLYWYRQTLGQGPEFLTYFQNEAQLEKSRLLSDRFSAERPKGSFSTLEIQRTEQGDSAMYLCASSLAVATNYGYTFGSGTRLTVV.

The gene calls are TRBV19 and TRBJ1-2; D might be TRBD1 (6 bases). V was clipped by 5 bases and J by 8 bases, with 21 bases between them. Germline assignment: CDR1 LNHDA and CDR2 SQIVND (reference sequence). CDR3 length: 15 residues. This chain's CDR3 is CASSPSLGQMEGYTF. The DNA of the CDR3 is TGTGCCAGTAGTCCTTCTCTCGGACAGATGGAGGGCTACACCTTC.

In DNA, the CDR3 is TGTGCCAGTAGTATTTTTGATAATAGCAATCAGCCCCAGCATTTT. It translates to CASSIFDNSNQPQHF. The chain links TRBV19 to TRBJ1-5, with D unresolved. CDR1 LNHDA and CDR2 SQIVND come from the germline V gene (reference sequence). V gave up 3 bases and J gave up 0 bases, with 9 bases separating them. This CDR3 has 15 amino acids.

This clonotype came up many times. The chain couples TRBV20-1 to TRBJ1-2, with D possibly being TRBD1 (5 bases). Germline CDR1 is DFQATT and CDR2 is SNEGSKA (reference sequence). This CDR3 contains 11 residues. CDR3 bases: TGCAGCTACAGGACTAACTATGGCTACACCTTC. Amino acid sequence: CSYRTNYGYTF.

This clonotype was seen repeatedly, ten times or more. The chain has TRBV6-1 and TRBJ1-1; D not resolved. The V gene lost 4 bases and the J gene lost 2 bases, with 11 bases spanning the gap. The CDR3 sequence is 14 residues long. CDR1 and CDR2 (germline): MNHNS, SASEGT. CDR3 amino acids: CASSARQANTEAFF. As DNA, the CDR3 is TGTGCCAGCAGTGCTCGCCAGGCTAACACTGAAGCTTTCTTT.